The present T cell receptor (beta chain) was sequenced within a study of T cell responses to AZD1222 COVID-19 vaccine. About the research overall: Second-dose recipients at about 4 or about 12 weeks were treated as one pooled group. General study findings and limits: The sample set comprised mostly white British donors with more females, and clonal diversity was possibly underestimated. Across the whole spike, CD4 TCRs peaked at regions 160-218 and 743-854. Increased Spike-specific TCR breadth and depth were observed after two AZD1222 doses.

Using immunoSEQ multiplex PCR, the repertoire was profiled, and TCRdb retains in-frame clones only, with some absent. The sample lists 100,000 to 150,000 clones, 89% occurring once. In the case of this clone: Its antigen is currently unknown.

Germline V gene lookup returns CDR1 SEHNR and CDR2 FQNEAQ (reference sequence). The CDR3 runs to 15 residues. The germline V and J ends were trimmed by 3 bases and 5 bases, with 13 bases remaining between them. The chain combines TRBV7-9 with TRBJ2-2; D not certain. The material was peripheral blood, obtained on day 0 of AZD1222 vaccination. This TCR was recovered from an adult in good health. The CDR3 here is CASSFEGIITGELFF. For the CDR3, the DNA is TGTGCCAGCAGCTTTGAAGGGATCATAACCGGGGAGCTGTTTTTT.